The clone carrying this TCR beta chain was recorded a few times. The antigen remains undetermined. MiXCR, run by TCRdb on the 5' RACE reads, gives a single entry per CDR3 protein. The table has 120,000 or so distinct CDR3 sequences, about 3.2% seen once. This record belongs to a study of neurological immune-mediated disorders. Regarding the study as a whole: Phylogenetic grouping assigned the repertoires of 18 of 34 multiple sclerosis patients to one related-CDR3 cluster, which constitutes a possible signature.

Trimming at V came to 4 bases and at J to 3 bases, leaving 4 bases not matched to a gene. The length of the CDR3 is 14 residues. Germline V gives CDR1 MNHEY, CDR2 SVGEGT. The J gene is TRBJ2-7, the V gene TRBV6-2 or TRBV6-3, with 9 bases fitting TRBD2. The specimen sequenced was PBMCs. This receptor was taken from a woman in her 30s with multiple sclerosis. CDR3 sequence reads: CASSFAGGLYEQYF. CDR3 nucleotide sequence: TGTGCCAGCAGTTTTGCGGGAGGGCTCTACGAGCAGTACTTC.